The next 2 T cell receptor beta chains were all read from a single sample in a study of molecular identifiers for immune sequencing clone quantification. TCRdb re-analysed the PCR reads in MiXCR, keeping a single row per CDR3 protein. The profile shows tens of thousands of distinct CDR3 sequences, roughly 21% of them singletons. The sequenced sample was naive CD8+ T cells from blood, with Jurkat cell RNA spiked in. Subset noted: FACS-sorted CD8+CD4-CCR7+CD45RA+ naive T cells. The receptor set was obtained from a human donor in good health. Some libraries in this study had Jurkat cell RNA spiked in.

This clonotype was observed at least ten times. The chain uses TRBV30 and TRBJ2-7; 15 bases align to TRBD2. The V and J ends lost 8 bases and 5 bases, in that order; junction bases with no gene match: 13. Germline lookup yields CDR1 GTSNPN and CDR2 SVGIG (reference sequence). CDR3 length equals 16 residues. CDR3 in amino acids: CAAEGLAGGPSDEQYF. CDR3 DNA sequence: TGTGCCGCAGAAGGACTAGCGGGAGGGCCCTCGGACGAGCAGTACTTC.

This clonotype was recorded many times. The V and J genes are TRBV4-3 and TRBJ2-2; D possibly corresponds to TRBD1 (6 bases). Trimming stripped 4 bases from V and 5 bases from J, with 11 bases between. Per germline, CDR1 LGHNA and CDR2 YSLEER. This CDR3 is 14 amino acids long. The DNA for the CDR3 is TGCGCCAGCAGCCCGGGACAATTGACCGGGGAGCTGTTTTTT. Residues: CASSPGQLTGELFF.